These T cell receptor beta chains were read from a single sample in a study of T cell repertoires in cytomegalovirus infection. These TCRs' antigens remain unknown. MiXCR was run by TCRdb on the reads, yielding one entry per CDR3 protein. The data show tens of thousands of distinct CDR3 sequences, 20% seen once. Sequenced material: CD8+ T cells from cultured PBMCs, taken from culture after CMV antigen stimulation. Receptors were obtained from a human donor in good health (CMV status not recorded). Some clones in this sample may be carry-over from other donors' samples. CDR3s include the opening cysteine and the closing phenylalanine or tryptophan. Each record gives: J gene, D gene, clone size, V gene, CDR3 protein, CDR3 DNA. A D gene is named only where the DNA matches it firmly. Some rows have no size entry. The others give once, few or many, or a class for an expanded clone.

TRBJ1-6	-	few	TRBV7-2	CASSTPAGASPLHF	TGTGCCAGCAGTACCCCGGCGGGGGCTTCACCCCTCCACTTT
TRBJ1-1	TRBD1	few	TRBV7-2	CASSKQGADTEAFF	TGTGCCAGCAGCAAACAGGGGGCGGACACTGAAGCTTTCTTT
TRBJ2-5	-	few	TRBV29-1	CSVEDLPGTEETQYF	TGCAGCGTTGAAGATCTGCCGGGGACCGAAGAGACCCAGTACTTC
TRBJ1-1	-	-	TRBV7-9	CASSSQEIDTEAFF	TGTGCCAGCAGCTCACAGGAGATAGACACTGAAGCTTTCTTT
TRBJ2-5	TRBD2	few	TRBV27	CASSGGAGGQETQYF	TGTGCCAGCAGCGGGGGGGCGGGAGGCCAAGAGACCCAGTACTTC
TRBJ2-7	TRBD1	-	TRBV7-4	CASSLRLKQGLSYEQYF	TGTGCCAGCAGCTTAAGACTGAAACAGGGGCTCTCCTACGAGCAGTACTTC
TRBJ2-2	TRBD2	-	TRBV7-6	CASSLNPAAGGPPGELFF	TGTGCCAGCAGCTTAAACCCGGCAGCGGGGGGCCCACCCGGGGAGCTGTTTTTT
TRBJ1-4	-	medium-sized	TRBV4-3	CASSKEARATNEKLFF	TGCGCCAGCAGCAAAGAAGCCCGGGCAACTAATGAAAAACTGTTTTTT
TRBJ2-7	-	-	TRBV3-1	CASSRPGRKNYEQYF	TGTGCCAGCAGCCGCCCGGGGAGGAAAAACTACGAGCAGTACTTC
TRBJ1-2	-	-	TRBV7-6	CASSLAEFGNSYYGYTF	TGTGCCAGCAGCTTAGCCGAGTTCGGGAACAGCTACTATGGCTACACCTTC
TRBJ2-5	-	-	TRBV30	CAWSVLGPLKETQYF	TGCGCCTGGAGTGTACTCGGCCCCCTAAAAGAGACCCAGTACTTC
TRBJ2-7	TRBD2	-	TRBV6-2/TRBV6-3	CASRLAGGLYEQYF	TGTGCCAGCAGATTAGCGGGAGGTCTCTACGAGCAGTACTTC
TRBJ2-7	TRBD1	-	TRBV4-3	CASSQDRPVWTYEQYF	TGCGCCAGCAGCCAGGACAGGCCGGTATGGACCTACGAGCAGTACTTC
TRBJ1-4	TRBD1	-	TRBV6-1	CASSDGQGAHEKLFF	TGTGCCAGCAGTGATGGACAGGGGGCGCATGAAAAACTGTTTTTT
TRBJ1-1	-	few	TRBV4-2	CASKVAGYTEAFF	TGTGCCAGCAAAGTAGCAGGGTACACTGAAGCTTTCTTT
TRBJ2-3	-	-	TRBV19	CASSSDDYLVTQYF	TGTGCCAGTAGTTCGGATGACTATTTGGTTACGCAGTATTTT
TRBJ2-7	-	few	TRBV5-1	CASSLTGNEQYF	TGCGCCAGCAGCCTGACAGGCAACGAGCAGTACTTC
TRBJ1-2	TRBD1	-	TRBV27	CASRPGQGFYGYTF	TGTGCCAGCAGGCCGGGACAGGGGTTCTATGGCTACACCTTC
TRBJ1-5	TRBD1	few	TRBV7-2	CAISSDRGFSNQPQHF	TGTGCCATCAGCTCGGACAGGGGATTTAGCAATCAGCCCCAGCATTTT
TRBJ2-1	TRBD2	-	TRBV4-1	CASSQDLAGGNEQFF	TGCGCCAGCAGCCAAGATCTAGCGGGGGGGAATGAGCAGTTCTTC
TRBJ2-1	TRBD2	few	TRBV7-9	CASSPPPGLAGASSYNEQFF	TGTGCCAGCAGCCCCCCCCCGGGACTAGCGGGGGCTAGCTCCTACAATGAGCAGTTCTTC
TRBJ2-7	-	few	TRBV27	CASGTGGASYEQYF	TGTGCCAGCGGCACAGGGGGGGCCTCCTACGAGCAGTACTTC
TRBJ1-1	TRBD1	-	TRBV12-3/TRBV12-4	CASSSDRGLQNTEAFF	TGTGCCAGCAGCTCCGACAGGGGACTTCAGAACACTGAAGCTTTCTTT
TRBJ1-1	-	-	TRBV7-2	CASSLPEMNTEAFF	TGTGCCAGCAGCTTACCGGAAATGAACACTGAAGCTTTCTTT
TRBJ1-2	-	-	TRBV7-2	CASSDTEFYGYTF	TGTGCCAGCAGCGACACAGAGTTCTATGGCTACACCTTC
TRBJ2-7	TRBD1	many	TRBV6-1	CASSEDRGLFYEQYF	TGTGCCAGCAGTGAGGACAGGGGGCTATTCTACGAGCAGTACTTC
TRBJ1-1	-	few	TRBV7-6	CASSPRAPSRNTEAFF	TGTGCCAGCAGCCCGCGGGCCCCGAGCAGGAACACTGAAGCTTTCTTT
TRBJ2-2	TRBD2	-	TRBV12-3/TRBV12-4	CASSLISGGPGTGELFF	TGTGCCAGCAGCTTAATATCGGGGGGTCCGGGGACCGGGGAGCTGTTTTTT
TRBJ2-4	-	-	TRBV7-9	CASSQDSGKNIQYF	TGTGCCAGCAGCCAGGACAGCGGGAAAAACATTCAGTACTTC
TRBJ2-7	-	-	TRBV6-2/TRBV6-3	CASSSPPRRNSYEQYF	TGTGCCAGCAGTTCTCCACCCCGGCGGAATTCCTACGAGCAGTACTTC
TRBJ2-3	-	-	TRBV28	CASSSPLPGDTQYF	TGTGCCAGCAGTTCCCCGCTACCTGGGGATACGCAGTATTTT
TRBJ1-1	TRBD1	many	TRBV6-1	CASSPGGRGPTIIELHTEAFF	TGTGCCAGCAGCCCCGGTGGGAGGGGGCCGACCATCATTGAATTACACACTGAAGCTTTCTTT
TRBJ2-3	-	medium-sized	TRBV4-3	CASSQDLATDTQYF	TGCGCCAGCAGCCAAGATCTAGCCACAGATACGCAGTATTTT
TRBJ1-2	TRBD1	few	TRBV7-2	CASSGRQGATKPSNYGYTF	TGTGCCAGCAGCGGAAGACAGGGGGCTACTAAGCCCTCTAACTATGGCTACACCTTC
TRBJ1-3	-	-	TRBV7-2	CASSKGLYSGNTIYF	TGTGCCAGCAGCAAAGGACTGTACTCTGGAAACACCATATATTTT
TRBJ1-5	-	-	TRBV7-8	CASSLAFEDQPQHF	TGTGCCAGCAGCTTAGCTTTCGAGGATCAGCCCCAGCATTTT
TRBJ1-1	TRBD1	-	TRBV2	CASRPLTGVNTEAFF	TGTGCCAGCAGGCCCTTGACAGGGGTGAACACTGAAGCTTTCTTT
TRBJ2-7	-	few	TRBV24-1	CATSDLHQGAYEQYF	TGTGCCACCAGTGATTTGCACCAGGGCGCCTACGAGCAGTACTTC
TRBJ1-5	-	-	TRBV7-2	CASSFGGGHQPQHF	TGTGCCAGCAGCTTTGGAGGGGGGCACCAGCCCCAGCATTTT
TRBJ1-1	TRBD1	few	TRBV7-6	CASSLGSSGGTEAFF	TGTGCCAGCAGCTTAGGAAGCTCAGGGGGGACTGAAGCTTTCTTT
TRBJ2-3	-	few	TRBV29-1	CSVEQGEWTDTQYF	TGCAGCGTTGAGCAGGGAGAATGGACAGATACGCAGTATTTT
TRBJ1-5	-	few	TRBV7-9	CASSDQRGQPQHF	TGTGCCAGCAGCGACCAACGGGGTCAGCCCCAGCATTTT
TRBJ2-7	TRBD1	-	TRBV7-9	CASSSPGQGRPYEQYF	TGTGCCAGCAGCTCTCCGGGACAGGGGCGACCTTACGAGCAGTACTTC
TRBJ2-3	-	few	TRBV7-2	CASSLEAGRTDTQYF	TGTGCCAGCAGCTTAGAGGCAGGGAGGACAGATACGCAGTATTTT
TRBJ1-3	-	few	TRBV6-2/TRBV6-3	CASSVEEGTGNTIYF	TGTGCCAGCAGTGTTGAAGAGGGGACCGGAAACACCATATATTTT
TRBJ1-6	-	-	TRBV5-1	CASSLGGNNSPLHF	TGCGCCAGCAGCCTGGGGGGGAACAATTCACCCCTCCACTTT
TRBJ2-7	-	-	TRBV7-6	CASSGGGGGGSYEQYF	TGTGCCAGCAGCGGGGGAGGGGGGGGCGGCTCCTACGAGCAGTACTTC
TRBJ1-4	TRBD1	few	TRBV4-3	CASSQVLQGATNEKLFF	TGCGCCAGCAGCCAAGTACTCCAGGGGGCGACTAATGAAAAACTGTTTTTT
TRBJ2-2	-	-	TRBV4-1	CASSQENEGGELFF	TGCGCCAGCAGCCAAGAAAACGAAGGCGGGGAGCTGTTTTTT
TRBJ2-5	-	-	TRBV5-1	CASSPPEGDQETQYF	TGCGCCAGCAGCCCCCCTGAGGGGGACCAAGAGACCCAGTACTTC
TRBJ2-5	-	-	TRBV18	CASSPIGRAMAETQYF	TGTGCCAGCTCACCCATCGGCAGGGCTATGGCGGAGACCCAGTACTTC